This T cell receptor beta chain was profiled in a study of blood T cell repertoires in COVID-19. As for the study in general: Samples representing acute and convalescent COVID-19 were sourced from the United States, Italy and Spain.

TCRdb keeps only in-frame clones here, not all; method: immunoSEQ multiplex PCR. The sample gives some 14,000 clones, more than 80% of which show up once; roughly 2.9% is in the top ten. Germline V gives CDR1 SGHDT, CDR2 YYEEEE. The CDR3 is made up of 14 amino acids. Trimming cost V 0 bases and J 4 bases; bases outside gene matches: 3. The sample comprised peripheral blood. This sequence originates from a human donor in a cohort sampled during active COVID-19. The rearrangement joins TRBV5-6 to TRBJ1-1, with TRBD1 matching over 7 bases. As DNA, the CDR3 is TGTGCCAGCAGCTTGGACAGGGGAGTCACTGAAGCTTTCTTT. Translating gives CASSLDRGVTEAFF.